Below, 13 T cell receptor beta chains from the same sample are listed, as sequenced in a study of cytomegalovirus exposure and HLA in healthy donors. TCRdb's copy holds only in-frame clones and misses some; the assay was immunoSEQ multiplex PCR. The sample records 250,000 to 400,000 clones, 88% being singletons. Sequencing input: PBMCs. These receptors were taken from a man aged 25 to 40 in good health and CMV-seronegative.

The chain employs TRBV19 and TRBJ2-1; TRBD1 agrees at 7 bases. The CDR3 contains 15 residues. Germline CDR1 LNHDA, CDR2 SQIVND (reference sequence). The V segment lost 1 base and the J segment 8 bases; nucleotides outside the gene matches: 8. The CDR3: CASSIVRGRWDEQFF. The CDR3 DNA follows: TGTGCCAGTAGTATAGTAAGGGGGCGGTGGGATGAGCAGTTCTTC.

The chain employs TRBV6-6 and TRBJ2-5; 9 positions match TRBD1. Germline loops: CDR1 MNHNY, CDR2 SVGAGI (reference sequence). The CDR3 covers 15 residues. Unmatched junction bases numbered 7, after V lost 2 bases and J lost 6 bases. This chain's CDR3 is CASSYTGTGLKTQYF. DNA for the CDR3: TGTGCCAGCAGTTACACCGGGACAGGGCTAAAGACCCAGTACTTC.

This clone was detected once. The J gene is TRBJ2-5, the V gene TRBV18; D may be TRBD1 (6 bases). Germline V lookup: CDR1 KGHSH, CDR2 LQKENI. V was clipped by 3 bases and J by 1 base, with 9 bases between them. This CDR3 has 14 amino acids. The CDR3 region has the DNA TGTGCCAGCTCACCCACAGGGCTCCAAGAGACCCAGTACTTC. This sequence encodes CASSPTGLQETQYF.

The V call is TRBV6-1, the J call TRBJ1-2, with D tentatively TRBD1 (5 bases). V lost 7 bases, J lost 1 base, and 16 bases lay in between. Germline assignment: CDR1 MNHNS and CDR2 SASEGT. The CDR3 consists of 15 residues. CDR3 DNA sequence: TGTGCCAGCATTTGGGGCCTTGGAAATAACTATGGCTACACCTTC. This codes for CASIWGLGNNYGYTF.

This clone came up once. This chain uses TRBV18 with TRBJ2-2; no definite D call. Germline-derived CDR1 and CDR2 are KGHSH and LQKENI. V gave up 6 bases and J gave up 6 bases, with 11 bases separating them. The length of the CDR3 is 13 residues. In nucleotides, the CDR3 is TGTGCCAGCTCCCTTGACACGGCCGGGGAGCTGTTTTTT. This sequence encodes CASSLDTAGELFF. Looking up the rest from reference TRBV18 and TRBJ2-2 gives the full variable domain: NAGVMQNPRHLVRRRGQEARLRCSPMKGHSHVYWYRQLPEEGLKFMVYLQKENIIDESGMPKERFSAEFPKEGPSILRIQQVVRGDSAAYFCASSLDTAGELFFGEGSRLTVL.

The chain recombines TRBV4-3 with TRBJ1-4; 10 positions agree with TRBD1. This CDR3 spans 15 amino acids. Unmatched junction bases numbered 3, after V lost 1 base and J lost 7 bases. CDR1 and CDR2 from the germline V gene are LGHNA and YSLEER. The chain's CDR3 is CASSQGDRGREKLFF. The CDR3 DNA reads TGCGCCAGCAGCCAAGGAGACAGGGGGCGTGAAAAACTGTTTTTT.

The chain couples TRBV27 to TRBJ2-1; 7 nucleotides align to TRBD1. This CDR3 spans 15 amino acids. The germline CDR1 and CDR2 sequences are MNHEY and SMNVEV (reference sequence). V shed 6 bases and J 0 bases; nucleotides not matched to a gene: 5. The DNA for the CDR3 is TGTGCCAGCAGAAGACAGGGATTCTCCTACAATGAGCAGTTCTTC. Encoded protein: CASRRQGFSYNEQFF.

This chain uses TRBV6-1 with TRBJ1-5; D call uncertain. The CDR3 sequence is 17 residues long. Trimming took 0 bases from V and 0 from J, leaving 12 bases between them. Germline V gene sequence: CDR1 MNHNS, CDR2 SASEGT. The CDR3 region is CASSEAPGGNSNQPQHF. DNA of the CDR3: TGTGCCAGCAGTGAAGCCCCCGGCGGGAATAGCAATCAGCCCCAGCATTTT.

The J gene is TRBJ2-2, the V gene TRBV5-6; 7 nucleotides agree with TRBD1. V was clipped by 4 bases and J by 5 bases; unmatched bases: 14. Per the germline V gene, CDR1 is SGHDT and CDR2 is YYEEEE. CDR3 length equals 17 residues. The CDR3 region is CASSVPGDSAGTGELFF. For the CDR3, the DNA is TGTGCCAGCAGCGTACCCGGGGACAGCGCCGGTACCGGGGAGCTGTTTTTT.

CDR3 in DNA: TGTGCCAGCAGCCTGACTTTGGGGCAGGACGGTACCTACGAGCAGTACTTC. The encoded protein is CASSLTLGQDGTYEQYF. The chain couples TRBV5-6 to TRBJ2-7; possibly TRBD1 for D (5 bases). The CDR3 has 17 amino acids. Germline CDR1 is SGHDT and CDR2 is YYEEEE. V was cut by 4 bases and J by 2 bases, with 22 bases left in between.

The chain combines TRBV28 with TRBJ2-7, with TRBD1 matching over 8 bases. Unmatched junction bases numbered 7, after V lost 9 bases and J lost 0 bases. The CDR3 runs 14 residues. In germline, CDR1 is MDHEN, CDR2 SYDVKM. Here the CDR3 reads CASSTGGSSYEQYF. The CDR3 DNA is TGTGCCAGTTCAACAGGGGGAAGCTCCTACGAGCAGTACTTC.

This clone has more than one count but fewer than ten. DNA for the CDR3: TGTGCCAGCAGCCAACAGGGGGCCACCTACGAGCAGTACTTC. Encoded protein: CASSQQGATYEQYF. The V call is TRBV6-6, the J call TRBJ2-7, with 9 nucleotides matching TRBD1. The CDR3 is 14 residues long. V trimming: 6 bases; J trimming: 2 bases; junction bases outside the gene matches: 5. Germline V gene sequence: CDR1 MNHNY, CDR2 SVGAGI (reference sequence).

The chain is built from TRBV19 and TRBJ1-1; TRBD1 matches 11 bases. The V segment lost 1 base and the J segment 6 bases; nucleotides outside the gene matches: 4. The CDR3 consists of 15 residues. The V gene's germline CDR1 is LNHDA and CDR2 SQIVND (reference sequence). DNA of the CDR3: TGTGCCAGTAGTATAGGGACAGGGGGCTGGGCTGAAGCTTTCTTT. Its translation is CASSIGTGGWAEAFF.